The 29 T cell receptor beta chains given below trace back to one sample, sequenced in a study of blood T cell repertoires in COVID-19. This table comes from immunoSEQ multiplex PCR, and its TCRdb copy is limited to in-frame clones, with some not included. This sample has approximately 33,000 clones, with around 90% found just once. The source material was peripheral blood. The source is a man in his fifties or sixties with COVID-19, enrolled during active disease.

The chain recombines TRBV4-1 with TRBJ1-1, with 7 bases that match TRBD1. CDR1 is MGHRA, CDR2 YSYEKL, per germline. The CDR3 loop spans 14 amino acids. The V and J ends lost 1 base and 3 bases, in that order; junction bases with no gene match: 2. The CDR3 nucleotides read TGCGCCAGCAGCCAAGGACAGGGCTACACTGAAGCTTTCTTT. Protein sequence: CASSQGQGYTEAFF.

The chain couples TRBV11-3 to TRBJ1-4; 7 bases match TRBD1. The CDR3 has 14 amino acids. The junction had 6 bases not matched to a gene; V was cut back by 5 bases and J by 6 bases. Germline CDR1 SGHNT, CDR2 YENEEA. CDR3 sequence (DNA): TGTGCCAGCAGCCGACAGGGTAGAGATGAAAAACTGTTTTTT. This sequence encodes CASSRQGRDEKLFF.

The CDR3 is CAISEGGEGEAFF. As DNA, the CDR3 is TGTGCCATCAGTGAGGGGGGGGAGGGTGAAGCTTTCTTT. V and J are TRBV10-3 and TRBJ1-1; D perhaps matches TRBD1 (5 bases). The CDR3 has 13 residues. The V end was cut by 2 bases, the J end by 7 bases, with 11 bases between. Germline V gene sequence: CDR1 ENHRY, CDR2 SYGVKD.

A remark on this clone: Relative to the germline gene, one junction end is altered; a read error may explain this. This rearrangement joins TRBV20-1 to TRBJ1-6; D is perhaps TRBD1 (6 bases). Germline loops: CDR1 DFQATT, CDR2 SNEGSKA (reference sequence). The CDR3 length is 14 residues. CDR3: CSASKDSPTSSLHF. The DNA of the CDR3 is TGCAGTGCTAGTAAGGACAGTCCCACTTCATCCCTCCACTTT.

Only one count was recorded for this clone. This sequence joins TRBV7-9 and TRBJ1-1, with D possibly matching TRBD1 (6 bases). The CDR3 runs 15 residues. V was pared by 3 bases and J by 4 bases, with 15 bases between. Germline CDR1 is SEHNR and CDR2 is FQNEAQ (reference sequence). CDR3 DNA: TGTGCCAGCAGCTTCGCAGGGGCTGGGGGCACTGAAGCTTTCTTT. The encoded protein is CASSFAGAGGTEAFF. Full variable domain (rest looked up from reference TRBV7-9 and TRBJ1-1): DTGVSQNPRHKITKRGQNVTFRCDPISEHNRLYWYRQTLGQGPEFLTYFQNEAQLEKSRLLSDRFSAERPKGSFSTLEIQRTEQGDSAMYLCASSFAGAGGTEAFFGQGTRLTVV.

By share, this clone counts as medium-sized. The chain carries TRBV5-1 and TRBJ2-7, with D hard to call. V was clipped by 0 bases and J by 2 bases, with 15 bases between them. Germline V CDR1 and CDR2: SGHRS, YFSETQ. The CDR3 consists of 16 residues. The CDR3 loop reads CASSLDGSATTYEQYF. CDR3 in DNA: TGCGCCAGCAGCTTGGACGGCAGCGCAACCACCTACGAGCAGTACTTC.

The chain recombines TRBV5-5 with TRBJ2-7; 14 nucleotides align to TRBD2. CDR3 length: 17 residues. Germline V gives CDR1 SGHKS, CDR2 YYEKEE (reference sequence). V lost 5 bases, J lost 1 base, and 8 bases stayed unmatched. The CDR3 here is CASRATGTSGSSYEQYF. The CDR3, as DNA: TGTGCCAGCAGAGCCACCGGGACTAGCGGGAGTTCCTACGAGCAGTACTTC. The full variable domain, with the rest looked up from reference TRBV5-5 and TRBJ2-7, is DAGVTQSPTHLIKTRGQQVTLRCSPISGHKSVSWYQQVLGQGPQFIFQYYEKEERGRGNFPDRFSARQFPNYSSELNVNALLLGDSALYLCASRATGTSGSSYEQYFGPGTRLTVT.

This chain joins TRBV18 and TRBJ2-7; D perhaps matches TRBD1 (6 bases). CDR1 is KGHSH, CDR2 LQKENI, per germline. Trimming stripped 0 bases from V and 6 bases from J, with 21 bases between. This CDR3 has 17 amino acids. Here the CDR3 DNA reads TGTGCCAGCTCACCACCGGGTTTTCGGGCACAGGGAATCGAGCAGTACTTC. This translates into CASSPPGFRAQGIEQYF.

The chain has TRBV28 and TRBJ1-2; a possible D gene is TRBD1 (5 bases). Trimming removed 9 bases from V and 7 bases from J, with 18 bases in between. The germline V gene has CDR1 MDHEN and CDR2 SYDVKM. This CDR3 spans 13 amino acids. The CDR3 is CASGDRGVSGYTF. The CDR3 DNA reads TGTGCCAGTGGGGATAGGGGCGTCTCTGGCTACACCTTC.

The chain combines TRBV27 with TRBJ1-1, with D possibly TRBD1 on 6 matching bases. Trimming stripped 0 bases from V and 6 bases from J, with 14 bases between. Germline CDR1 MNHEY, CDR2 SMNVEV (reference sequence). The CDR3 runs 15 residues. The CDR3 nucleotides are TGTGCCAGCAGTTTATCCCCCACAGGGCCCGCTGAAGCTTTCTTT. Encoded protein: CASSLSPTGPAEAFF.

In this sample, this clone turned up once. The genes are TRBV5-5 and TRBJ2-1; TRBD1 might be the D (6 bases). The germline V gene encodes CDR1 SGHKS and CDR2 YYEKEE (reference sequence). The CDR3 is 17 residues long. V was clipped by 1 base and J by 2 bases, with 16 bases between them. The CDR3 region has the DNA TGTGCCAGCAGCTTGATACAGACCAGGGGCGCCTACAATGAGCAGTTCTTC. Residues: CASSLIQTRGAYNEQFF. Looking up the rest from reference TRBV5-5 and TRBJ2-1 gives the full variable domain: DAGVTQSPTHLIKTRGQQVTLRCSPISGHKSVSWYQQVLGQGPQFIFQYYEKEERGRGNFPDRFSARQFPNYSSELNVNALLLGDSALYLCASSLIQTRGAYNEQFFGPGTRLTVL.

This chain links TRBV18 with TRBJ2-3, with D possibly being TRBD1 (7 bases). Looked up from germline, CDR1 is KGHSH and CDR2 is LQKENI. This CDR3 contains 12 residues. Deletions cut 6 bases from V and 4 bases from J, with 8 bases between. The CDR3 loop is CASSRGADTQYF. The CDR3 coding sequence is TGTGCCAGCTCCAGGGGGGCAGATACGCAGTATTTT.

This CDR3 is CASSPPTGSGNYGYTF. In DNA form, the CDR3 reads TGTGCCAGCAGCCCCCCGACAGGGTCTGGAAACTATGGCTACACCTTC. The genes are TRBV7-2 and TRBJ1-2; 7 nucleotides line up with TRBD1. CDR3 length equals 16 residues. CDR1 and CDR2 from the germline V gene are SGHTA and FQGNSA. Germline trimming cut 5 bases from V and 2 bases from J; bases unmatched to any gene: 11.

This chain uses TRBV6-5 with TRBJ1-2, with D possibly being TRBD1 (5 bases). Germline V gives CDR1 MNHEY, CDR2 SVGAGI. With 8 bases removed from V and 8 bases from J, the gap between germline ends came to 15 bases. CDR3 size: 12 residues. CDR3 in DNA: TGTGCCAGCTCGAGGACAAACGGGGGCTACACCTTC. Translation: CASSRTNGGYTF.

The chain joins TRBV19 to TRBJ2-1; D call uncertain. Germline V lookup: CDR1 LNHDA, CDR2 SQIVND (reference sequence). This CDR3 region has 15 residues. The V gene lost 1 base and the J gene lost 10 bases, with 17 bases spanning the gap. In DNA form, the CDR3 reads TGTGCCAGTAGTATAGCTGGTAGCTTTTCCCCCGAGCAGTTCTTC. It encodes CASSIAGSFSPEQFF. Supplemented by reference TRBV19 and TRBJ2-1, the full variable domain reads DGGITQSPKYLFRKEGQNVTLSCEQNLNHDAMYWYRQDPGQGLRLIYYSQIVNDFQKGDIAEGYSVSREKKESFPLTVTSAQKNPTAFYLCASSIAGSFSPEQFFGPGTRLTVL.

The chain recombines TRBV18 with TRBJ2-1; D ambiguous. Trimming removed 3 bases at V and 3 bases at J, with 9 bases between. This CDR3 has 14 amino acids. In germline, CDR1 is KGHSH, CDR2 LQKENI. The CDR3 DNA sequence: TGTGCCAGCTCACCGTCGAGCGACTACAATGAGCAGTTCTTC. This codes for CASSPSSDYNEQFF.

This clone was recorded once. The chain is built from TRBV6-5 and TRBJ2-5; D unresolved. Germline V gene data show CDR1 as MNHEY and CDR2 as SVGAGI. This CDR3 has 13 residues. Deletions cut 4 bases from V and 5 bases from J, with 11 bases between. CDR3 coding DNA: TGTGCCAGCAGTTCTAAAGTCAGGGAGACCCAGTACTTC. Protein sequence: CASSSKVRETQYF.

This clone was detected only once. CDR3 sequence reads: CASSFPGGRYYNEQFF. The CDR3 region has the DNA TGTGCCAGCAGCTTCCCGGGGGGACGATACTACAATGAGCAGTTCTTC. This chain connects TRBV5-8 to TRBJ2-1; 7 positions match TRBD2. In germline, CDR1 is SGHTS, CDR2 YDEGEE. The J segment lost 3 bases and the V segment lost 2 bases, leaving 8 bases of the junction unmatched. The CDR3 runs to 16 residues.

The chain combines TRBV7-6 with TRBJ2-1; 10 positions agree with TRBD2. CDR3 length equals 17 residues. CDR1 and CDR2 (germline): SGHVS, FNYEAQ. V lost 8 bases to trimming and J lost 3 bases; unmatched junction nucleotides: 13. The CDR3 bases are TGTGCCAGCCATAAGAGGTCCCTAGCGGGAGACTACAATGAGCAGTTCTTC. This codes for CASHKRSLAGDYNEQFF.

The rearrangement links TRBV28 to TRBJ1-4, with D perhaps matching TRBD1 (5 bases). This CDR3 region has 13 residues. The germline V gene has CDR1 MDHEN and CDR2 SYDVKM. V lost 10 bases to trimming and J lost 7 bases, with 16 bases between them. CDR3 nucleotide sequence: TGTGCCACCGAGGGGACGCGGGGTGAAAAACTGTTTTTT. It is translated as CATEGTRGEKLFF.

V gene TRBV7-6 combines with J gene TRBJ1-5; no definite D call. In germline, CDR1 is SGHVS, CDR2 FNYEAQ. The CDR3 consists of 18 residues. Trimming took off 0 bases at V and 0 bases at J, with 15 bases between the two ends. The CDR3 region has the DNA TGTGCCAGCAGCTTAGCGCGGTCTTTTCTTTATAGCAATCAGCCCCAGCATTTT. Residues: CASSLARSFLYSNQPQHF.

The gene calls are TRBV5-1 and TRBJ1-2, with D perhaps TRBD1 (5 bases). This CDR3 region has 13 residues. The germline V gene encodes CDR1 SGHRS and CDR2 YFSETQ. Between the trimmed V and J ends, which lost 4 bases and 8 bases, there was a span of 15 bases. CDR3 in amino acids: CASSPRVGVGYTF. CDR3 nucleotides: TGCGCCAGCAGCCCCCGGGTAGGGGTAGGCTACACCTTC.

This clone was found once. V and J are TRBV29-1 and TRBJ2-1; 7 positions match TRBD1. Trimming took 6 bases from V and 0 from J; bases not matched to a gene: 14. Germline V CDR1 and CDR2: SQVTM, ANQGSEA. This CDR3 has 17 amino acids. CDR3 DNA sequence: TGCAGCGTGAAGGGACAGATCTCTTACAGCTCCTACAATGAGCAGTTCTTC. The encoded protein is CSVKGQISYSSYNEQFF.

The V and J genes are TRBV7-8 and TRBJ1-1, with TRBD1 matching over 7 bases. CDR3 length: 15 residues. Germline CDR1 SGHVS, CDR2 FQNEAQ. The V gene end was trimmed by 4 bases and the J gene end by 4 bases; junction bases not matched to a gene: 9. CDR3 nucleotide sequence: TGTGCCAGCAGCTCCACGACAGGGTTCAGCACTGAAGCTTTCTTT. Its protein is CASSSTTGFSTEAFF.

The chain links TRBV28 to TRBJ2-1, with TRBD2 as a possible D gene (6 bases). The CDR3 extends over 15 amino acids. Germline lookup yields CDR1 MDHEN and CDR2 SYDVKM. The V and J ends lost 7 bases and 7 bases respectively, with 20 bases between them. The DNA for the CDR3 is TGTGCCAGCACCCGACCTAGCGCCCGGGGGAATGAGCAGTTCTTC. This gives the protein CASTRPSARGNEQFF.

The rearrangement uses TRBV6-5 and TRBJ2-5, with 8 nucleotides matching TRBD2. The germline V gene encodes CDR1 MNHEY and CDR2 SVGAGI. This CDR3 contains 14 residues. Germline trimming cut 11 bases from V and 5 bases from J; bases unmatched to any gene: 13. The CDR3 nucleotides read TGTGCCGTGACCGGGGGGGTCGTTCGGGAGACCCAGTACTTC. This gives the protein CAVTGGVVRETQYF.

J is TRBJ1-1 and V is TRBV30, with TRBD1 as a possible D gene (6 bases). Germline CDR1 and CDR2: GTSNPN and SVGIG (reference sequence). Trimming took 2 bases from V and 6 from J, leaving 16 bases between them. The CDR3 spans 14 residues. The CDR3 DNA is TGTGCCTGGAGTCTTCTAGGGGGTCCCGCTGAAGCTTTCTTT. It is translated as CAWSLLGGPAEAFF.

CDR3 coding DNA: TGTGCCGGTTCGACAGCCTTGGGCGACTATGGCTACACCTTC. Its protein product is CAGSTALGDYGYTF. The chain couples TRBV28 to TRBJ1-2, with D perhaps TRBD1 (5 bases). The CDR3 spans 14 residues. With 11 bases removed from V and 3 bases from J, the gap between germline ends came to 19 bases. CDR1 is MDHEN and CDR2 is SYDVKM in the germline V gene.

V gene TRBV6-1 combines with J gene TRBJ1-2; D is unclear. V gave up 1 base and J gave up 5 bases, with 8 bases separating them. This CDR3 region has 13 residues. Germline V gives CDR1 MNHNS, CDR2 SASEGT. CDR3 protein: CASSEDGSYGYTF. The CDR3 DNA follows: TGTGCCAGCAGTGAAGACGGGAGTTATGGCTACACCTTC.